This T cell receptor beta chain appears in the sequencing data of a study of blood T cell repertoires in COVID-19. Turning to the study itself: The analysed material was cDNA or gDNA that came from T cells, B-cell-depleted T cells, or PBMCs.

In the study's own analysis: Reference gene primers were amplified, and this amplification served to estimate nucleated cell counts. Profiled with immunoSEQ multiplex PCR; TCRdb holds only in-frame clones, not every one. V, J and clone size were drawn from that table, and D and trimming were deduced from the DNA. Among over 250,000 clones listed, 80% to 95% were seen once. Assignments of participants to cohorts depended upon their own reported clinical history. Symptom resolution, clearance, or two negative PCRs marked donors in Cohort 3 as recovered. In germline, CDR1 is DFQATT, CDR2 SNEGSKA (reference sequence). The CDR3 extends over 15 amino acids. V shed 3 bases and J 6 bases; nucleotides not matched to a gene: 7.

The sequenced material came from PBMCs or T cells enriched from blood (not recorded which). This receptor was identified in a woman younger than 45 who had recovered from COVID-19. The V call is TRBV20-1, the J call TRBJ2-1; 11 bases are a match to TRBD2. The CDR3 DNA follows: TGCAGTGCTAGTGGTGAACTAGCGGGAGTCAATGAGCAGTTCTTC. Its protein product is CSASGELAGVNEQFF.